The 15 T cell receptor beta chains below were found in one sample sequenced in a study of cytomegalovirus exposure and HLA in healthy donors. Both 60 Vbeta primers and 13 Jbeta primers went into the PCR. TCRdb's copy holds only in-frame clones and misses some; the assay was immunoSEQ multiplex PCR. Of around 210,000 clones listed, around four fifths are singletons. The sample was PBMCs. These receptors originate from a woman aged 40 to 50 in good health and CMV-seronegative.

This clone has a single count. V gene TRBV9 combines with J gene TRBJ2-3; 7 bases match TRBD2. The germline gives CDR1 SGDLS, CDR2 YYNGEE. The CDR3 covers 16 residues. With V trimmed by 0 bases and J by 3 bases, 7 bases remained unmatched. CDR3: CASSVGEGRRTDTQYF. The CDR3 nucleotides read TGTGCCAGCAGCGTAGGGGAGGGTAGGAGGACAGATACGCAGTATTTT.

CDR3 loop: CASSPRRDSEAFF. The CDR3 bases are TGTGCCAGCAGCCCCCGTCGGGATTCTGAAGCTTTCTTT. The chain combines TRBV7-2 with TRBJ1-1; no definite D call. V was clipped by 5 bases and J by 6 bases, with 13 bases between them. Germline V gene lookup returns CDR1 SGHTA and CDR2 FQGNSA. This CDR3 has 13 residues.

The chain employs TRBV7-9 and TRBJ2-5, with TRBD1 matching over 7 bases. Near its end, the DNA agrees better with TRBJ2-7, so the J call may be wrong. This CDR3 contains 15 residues. The germline V gene encodes CDR1 SEHNR and CDR2 FQNEAQ (reference sequence). The CDR3 nucleotides are TGTGCCAGCAGCGGACCGACAGGGTCCACCTACGAGCAGTACTTC. Translation gives CASSGPTGSTYEQYF.

A few counts support this clone. The chain joins TRBV27 to TRBJ1-1; a possible D gene is TRBD1 (5 bases). The CDR3 is made up of 14 amino acids. Deletions cut 2 bases from V and 1 base from J, with 8 bases between. CDR1 is MNHEY, CDR2 SMNVEV, per germline (reference sequence). The CDR3, as DNA: TGTGCCAGCAGTTTACAGGGCTGGAACACTGAAGCTTTCTTT. It codes for CASSLQGWNTEAFF.

The CDR3 is CASSPGRGSYEQYF. The CDR3 DNA reads as TGCGCCAGCAGCCCCGGACGGGGATCCTACGAGCAGTACTTC. The chain has TRBV5-1 and TRBJ2-7, with D perhaps TRBD2 (5 bases). Trimming pared 4 bases from V and 1 base from J, leaving 12 bases between. There are 14 residues in the CDR3. Germline values: CDR1 SGHRS, CDR2 YFSETQ. The entire variable domain, with the rest obtained from reference TRBV5-1 and TRBJ2-7, is as follows: KAGVTQTPRYLIKTRGQQVTLSCSPISGHRSVSWYQQTPGQGLQFLFEYFSETQRNKGNFPGRFSGRQFSNSRSEMNVSTLELGDSALYLCASSPGRGSYEQYFGPGTRLTVT.

Written as DNA, the CDR3 is TGTGCCAGCTCCCACGGACAGGGGGGGGACAATGAGCAGTTCTTC. As protein: CASSHGQGGDNEQFF. The chain combines TRBV18 with TRBJ2-1, with 10 bases aligning to TRBD1. This CDR3 contains 15 residues. V was pared by 6 bases and J by 5 bases, with 7 bases of the junction left unmatched. Per germline, CDR1 KGHSH and CDR2 LQKENI.

The chain couples TRBV6-6 to TRBJ2-5; TRBD1 is a possible D gene (5 bases). The V and J ends lost 6 bases and 5 bases respectively, with 13 bases between them. Germline CDR1 is MNHNY and CDR2 is SVGAGI (reference sequence). CDR3 length: 13 amino acids. The CDR3 DNA follows: TGTGCCAGCAGCTCTTTGGCAGGGGAGACCCAGTACTTC. It specifies CASSSLAGETQYF.

The chain joins TRBV4-1 to TRBJ2-1; 11 nucleotides match TRBD2. This CDR3 has 18 residues. Germline loops: CDR1 MGHRA, CDR2 YSYEKL. The V segment lost 3 bases and the J segment 5 bases; nucleotides outside the gene matches: 12. CDR3 nucleotides: TGCGCCAGCAGCCAGGCCCCCGGGGGGACTAGCGGAGACAATGAGCAGTTCTTC. This encodes CASSQAPGGTSGDNEQFF.

The chain employs TRBV27 and TRBJ2-2; unclear D gene. Trimming took 7 bases from V and 1 from J, leaving 7 bases between them. CDR3 length: 13 amino acids. Germline assignment: CDR1 MNHEY and CDR2 SMNVEV (reference sequence). DNA of the CDR3: TGTGCCAGCAATCGACTGAACACCGGGGAGCTGTTTTTT. It is translated as CASNRLNTGELFF.

The CDR3 DNA follows: TGTGCCAGCAGCGTAGGGGAGGAGAGCTCCTACGAGCAGTACTTC. It translates to CASSVGEESSYEQYF. The genes are TRBV9 and TRBJ2-7, with D perhaps TRBD2 (6 bases). This CDR3 has 15 residues. CDR1 is SGDLS, CDR2 YYNGEE, per germline. Trimming cost V 0 bases and J 0 bases, with 10 bases left between them.

V is TRBV6-5 and J is TRBJ1-1; D is undetermined. The CDR3 sequence is 15 residues long. V lost 5 bases and J lost 4, with 17 bases in between. Germline lookup yields CDR1 MNHEY and CDR2 SVGAGI. CDR3 coding DNA: TGTGCCAGCAGTCGGTCCGGGAGGTGGGGCACTGAAGCTTTCTTT. Its translation is CASSRSGRWGTEAFF.

This sequence joins TRBV20-1 and TRBJ1-1; D is uncertain. CDR3 length: 11 residues. In germline, CDR1 is DFQATT, CDR2 SNEGSKA (reference sequence). V was pared by 3 bases and J by 3 bases, with 5 bases between. CDR3 in amino acids: CSARRDTEAFF. The CDR3 coding sequence is TGCAGTGCTAGGAGGGACACTGAAGCTTTCTTT.

The genes are TRBV20-1 and TRBJ1-1, with 8 nucleotides matching TRBD1. The CDR3 covers 11 residues. The germline V gene has CDR1 DFQATT and CDR2 SNEGSKA (reference sequence). V lost 5 bases and J lost 10; bases outside the gene matches: 6. CDR3 DNA: TGCAGTGCTTCTACCAGGGGGCGAGCTTTCTTT. Translation gives CSASTRGRAFF.

The CDR3 here is CASSLVLAANEQFF. The CDR3 bases are TGTGCCAGCAGCTTGGTCCTAGCGGCCAATGAGCAGTTCTTC. This chain uses TRBV5-4 with TRBJ2-1; 7 bases are shared with TRBD2. Germline values: CDR1 SGHNT, CDR2 YYREEE (reference sequence). The CDR3 contains 14 residues. V lost 0 bases, J lost 6 bases, and 3 bases stayed unmatched. Variable domain in full (rest from reference TRBV5-4 and TRBJ2-1): ETGVTQSPTHLIKTRGQQVTLRCSSQSGHNTVSWYQQALGQGPQFIFQYYREEENGRGNFPPRFSGLQFPNYSSELNVNALELDDSALYLCASSLVLAANEQFFGPGTRLTVL.

The CDR3 region is CASSRDRVAFF. CDR3 bases: TGTGCCAGCAGTAGAGATCGGGTAGCTTTCTTT. The rearrangement joins TRBV7-9 to TRBJ1-1; D gene unclear. The CDR3 runs 11 residues. V was cut by 6 bases and J by 10 bases, with 12 bases left in between. Germline lookup yields CDR1 SEHNR and CDR2 FQNEAQ (reference sequence).